One sample yielded the 23 T cell receptor beta chains listed below, sequenced in a study of T cell repertoires and Cas9 in healthy adults. The repertoire was sequenced with immunoSEQ multiplex PCR; TCRdb's copy has only in-frame clones and lacks some. The table shows 20,000 to 25,000 clones, with around 93% occurring only once. The sequenced sample consisted of CD4+ effector T cells (CD127+, CD25-, CD137-, CD154-) from PBMCs; culture status not recorded. These receptors were obtained from a human donor in good health.

This clone was found a few times. The chain recombines TRBV7-9 with TRBJ2-7; D unclear. V was shortened by 4 bases and J by 6 bases, with 7 bases between the two germline ends. The CDR3 loop spans 11 amino acids. Per germline, CDR1 SEHNR and CDR2 FQNEAQ (reference sequence). CDR3 protein: CASSSLTEQYV. The DNA of the CDR3 is TGTGCCAGCAGCTCTCTGACCGAGCAGTACGTC.

V is TRBV30 and J is TRBJ1-6, with D possibly TRBD1 on 6 matching bases. There are 15 residues in the CDR3. V lost 8 bases and J lost 9, with 23 bases in between. CDR1 is GTSNPN, CDR2 SVGIG, per germline (reference sequence). Here the CDR3 reads CAAEVGALGGSPLHF. The CDR3 DNA follows: TGTGCCGCAGAGGTGGGGGCGCTGGGAGGTTCACCCCTCCACTTT.

V is TRBV29-1 and J is TRBJ1-4; possibly TRBD1 for D (5 bases). The CDR3 sequence is 14 residues long. Germline assignment: CDR1 SQVTM and CDR2 ANQGSEA. V was trimmed by 7 bases and J by 0 bases, leaving 12 bases between them. The CDR3 region is CSGSGGATNEKLFF. CDR3 DNA sequence: TGCAGCGGCAGCGGGGGTGCAACTAATGAAAAACTGTTTTTT.

The chain recombines TRBV5-4 with TRBJ2-5; D uncertain. Germline-derived CDR1 and CDR2 are SGHNT and YYREEE (reference sequence). V lost 3 bases and J 1 base, leaving 7 bases between the germline ends. The CDR3 sequence is 13 residues long. The CDR3 sequence: CASSSHGQETQYF. In nucleotides, the CDR3 is TGTGCCAGCAGCTCCCACGGCCAAGAGACCCAGTACTTC.

V is TRBV10-3 and J is TRBJ1-2; no clear D gene. Germline loops: CDR1 ENHRY, CDR2 SYGVKD. The V gene lost 4 bases and the J gene lost 5 bases, with 11 bases spanning the gap. The CDR3 loop spans 13 amino acids. The CDR3 spells CAISGGIVYGYTF. The CDR3 coding sequence is TGTGCCATCAGTGGCGGGATTGTATATGGCTACACCTTC.

The chain employs TRBV7-9 and TRBJ1-4; D might be TRBD1 (6 bases). The germline CDR1 and CDR2 sequences are SEHNR and FQNEAQ (reference sequence). This CDR3 spans 14 amino acids. Deletions cut 3 bases from V and 4 bases from J, with 9 bases between. CDR3 nucleotides: TGTGCCAGCAGCTTGAGACAGGATAATGAAAAACTGTTTTTT. Residues: CASSLRQDNEKLFF.

This clone has just one count. The chain employs TRBV11-2 and TRBJ2-3; D gene uncertain. This CDR3 comprises 14 residues. Trimming shortened V by 5 bases and J by 2 bases, and 11 bases separated the two germline ends. CDR1 and CDR2 (germline): SGHAT, FQNNGV. The CDR3 loop reads CASSPETSTDTQYF. The DNA of the CDR3 is TGTGCCAGCAGCCCCGAGACCTCCACAGATACGCAGTATTTT.

The CDR3 protein is CASSPLRTGFEAFF. The CDR3, as DNA: TGTGCCAGCTCACCACTCCGGACAGGTTTTGAAGCTTTCTTT. The gene calls are TRBV18 and TRBJ1-1; 7 bases agree with TRBD1. Losses at the gene ends were 1 base for V and 7 bases for J; bases not matched to a gene: 6. CDR1 KGHSH and CDR2 LQKENI come from the germline V gene. This CDR3 spans 14 amino acids. Supplemented by reference TRBV18 and TRBJ1-1, the full variable domain reads NAGVMQNPRHLVRRRGQEARLRCSPMKGHSHVYWYRQLPEEGLKFMVYLQKENIIDESGMPKERFSAEFPKEGPSILRIQQVVRGDSAAYFCASSPLRTGFEAFFGQGTRLTVV.

This clone has only a few counts. J is TRBJ1-3 and V is TRBV6-4; tentatively, D is TRBD1 (6 bases). The V and J ends lost 3 bases and 13 bases respectively, with 10 bases between them. The germline CDR1 and CDR2 sequences are MRHNA and SNTAGT. The CDR3 loop spans 11 amino acids. The CDR3 region is CASSEPDRIYF. Written as DNA, the CDR3 is TGTGCCAGCAGTGAGCCGGACAGAATATATTTT.

The count of this clone is one. The V and J genes are TRBV4-3 and TRBJ1-2; TRBD1 agrees at 11 bases. CDR1 and CDR2 (germline): LGHNA, YSLEER. The CDR3 contains 14 residues. Losses at the gene ends were 4 bases for V and 4 bases for J; bases not matched to a gene: 2. CDR3 amino acids: CASSPGQGVYGYTF. The CDR3 DNA follows: TGCGCCAGCAGCCCGGGACAGGGGGTCTATGGCTACACCTTC.

The gene calls are TRBV19 and TRBJ2-2, with D perhaps matching TRBD2 (7 bases). The germline gives CDR1 LNHDA, CDR2 SQIVND (reference sequence). V was pared by 4 bases and J by 3 bases, with 24 bases between. The CDR3 runs 19 residues. CDR3 loop: CASSTPPSRGTPHTGELFF. CDR3 bases: TGTGCCAGTAGTACCCCGCCGTCGCGGGGGACACCTCACACCGGGGAGCTGTTTTTT.

V gene TRBV6-4 combines with J gene TRBJ1-1, with 7 bases identical to TRBD1. The CDR3 is made up of 13 amino acids. With 5 bases clipped from V and 6 bases from J, the junction kept 6 bases outside the gene matches. CDR1 is MRHNA and CDR2 is SNTAGT in the germline V gene. CDR3 protein: CASSPQTGSEAFF. CDR3 bases: TGTGCCAGCAGTCCACAGACAGGGTCTGAAGCTTTCTTT.

The chain carries TRBV29-1 and TRBJ2-1; 12 nucleotides match TRBD2. The CDR3 length is 15 residues. The V segment lost 6 bases and the J segment 5 bases; nucleotides outside the gene matches: 8. Germline V lookup: CDR1 SQVTM, CDR2 ANQGSEA. The CDR3 loop is CSVDLRTSGDNEQFF. The DNA for the CDR3 is TGCAGCGTGGACCTACGGACTAGCGGGGACAATGAGCAGTTCTTC.

The chain employs TRBV6-1 and TRBJ2-7; the D is unclear. Germline CDR1 is MNHNS and CDR2 is SASEGT. CDR3 length equals 12 residues. Trimming pared 7 bases from V and 0 bases from J, leaving 7 bases between. The CDR3 loop is CASIRSSYEQYF. Here the CDR3 DNA reads TGTGCCAGCATCCGCAGCTCCTACGAGCAGTACTTC.

The CDR3 region is CASSRQTSYEQYF. The CDR3 region has the DNA TGTGCCAGCAGTAGACAGACCTCCTACGAGCAGTACTTC. The chain carries TRBV2 and TRBJ2-7; D perhaps matches TRBD1 (5 bases). The CDR3 consists of 13 residues. Trimming cost V 5 bases and J 0 bases, with 8 bases left between them. Germline assignment: CDR1 SNHLY and CDR2 FYNNEI.

This chain joins TRBV11-3 and TRBJ2-1; 8 bases fit TRBD2. The CDR3 consists of 15 residues. V lost 2 bases and J lost 7; bases outside the gene matches: 7. In germline, CDR1 is SGHNT, CDR2 YENEEA. The CDR3 here is CASSLTGLATNEQFF. In DNA, the CDR3 is TGTGCCAGCAGCTTAACAGGACTAGCCACTAATGAGCAGTTCTTC.

The chain recombines TRBV30 with TRBJ1-6; D is unresolved. Germline V gene sequence: CDR1 GTSNPN, CDR2 SVGIG (reference sequence). The CDR3 spans 13 residues. With 5 bases removed from V and 7 bases from J, the gap between germline ends came to 12 bases. In nucleotides, the CDR3 is TGTGCCTGGGCCGGACTCCTAAATTCACCCCTCCACTTT. This sequence encodes CAWAGLLNSPLHF.

The chain is built from TRBV7-2 and TRBJ1-1, with D possibly matching TRBD1 (5 bases). The CDR3 extends over 14 amino acids. Trimming stripped 2 bases from V and 4 bases from J, with 11 bases between. From germline, CDR1 is SGHTA and CDR2 FQGNSA. CDR3 residues: CASSLSGGGTEAFF. As DNA, the CDR3 is TGTGCCAGCAGCTTATCGGGGGGAGGCACTGAAGCTTTCTTT.

In regard to this clone: The identical CDR3 is also encoded by other nucleotide sequences in the sample. This chain uses TRBV5-4 with TRBJ2-7; 7 positions agree with TRBD2. The trim removed 2 bases at V and 7 bases at J, leaving 12 bases unmatched. This CDR3 is 15 amino acids long. The germline V gene encodes CDR1 SGHNT and CDR2 YYREEE (reference sequence). CDR3 nucleotides: TGTGCCAGCAGCTTAAGAGTTGCGGGGGAAGGGGAGCAGTACTTC. Translation gives CASSLRVAGEGEQYF.

The chain combines TRBV18 with TRBJ2-5; D gene unclear. The V and J ends lost 2 bases and 4 bases respectively, with 11 bases between them. CDR1 is KGHSH, CDR2 LQKENI, per germline. CDR3 length: 14 amino acids. The DNA for the CDR3 is TGTGCCAGCTCACCAAGGGCGGTGGCAGAGACCCAGTACTTC. Its protein product is CASSPRAVAETQYF. The variable domain in full, with the rest retrieved from reference TRBV18 and TRBJ2-5, is NAGVMQNPRHLVRRRGQEARLRCSPMKGHSHVYWYRQLPEEGLKFMVYLQKENIIDESGMPKERFSAEFPKEGPSILRIQQVVRGDSAAYFCASSPRAVAETQYFGPGTRLLVL.

This chain connects TRBV29-1 to TRBJ1-1, with a possible D match to TRBD1 (5 bases). This CDR3 has 14 residues. Germline V gene data show CDR1 as SQVTM and CDR2 as ANQGSEA. V was cut by 8 bases and J by 0 bases, with 16 bases left in between. The CDR3 coding sequence is TGCAGCTTTACTGGACACAGGATGAACACTGAAGCTTTCTTT. This sequence encodes CSFTGHRMNTEAFF.

The chain carries TRBV4-1 and TRBJ1-2; TRBD1 matches 7 bases. Germline V CDR1 and CDR2: MGHRA, YSYEKL. After removal of 1 base from V and 8 bases from J, the junction contained 7 bases not matched to a gene. CDR3 length: 14 residues. The CDR3 nucleotides read TGCGCCAGCAGCCAAGTAGGGAGGGGGCTAGGCTACACCTTC. Translated, it gives CASSQVGRGLGYTF.

The chain is built from TRBV10-3 and TRBJ1-5; D gene uncertain. Trimming took 7 bases from V and 7 from J, leaving 14 bases between them. The length of the CDR3 is 13 residues. CDR1 is ENHRY, CDR2 SYGVKD, per germline. CDR3 region: CAITEGGGQPQHF. DNA of the CDR3: TGTGCCATCACGGAAGGTGGAGGCCAGCCCCAGCATTTT.